The clone carrying this T cell receptor beta chain was seen only once. This entry belongs to a study of blood T cell repertoires in COVID-19. In the original processing: The authors estimated nucleated cell counts from reference gene primer amplification. Method: immunoSEQ multiplex PCR; TCRdb's copy keeps in-frame clones and lacks some. The V and J calls and clone size were taken over from that table, and D and trimming were inferred from the DNA. The sample has about 340,000 clones; around nine tenths are singletons. In germline, CDR1 is MNHEY, CDR2 SMNVEV (reference sequence). This CDR3 has 15 amino acids. V gave up 0 bases and J gave up 5 bases, with 13 bases separating them.

The sequence derives from a woman in her 70s with COVID-19, enrolled during active disease. Specimen: peripheral blood. V usage is TRBV27 and J usage is TRBJ1-1; D perhaps matches TRBD1 (5 bases). In DNA form, the CDR3 reads TGTGCCAGCAGTTTATCCCCAACGGGGGGGACTGAAGCTTTCTTT. It specifies CASSLSPTGGTEAFF.